Listed here are 26 T cell receptor beta chains from one sample, sequenced in a study of T cells in localized non-small cell lung cancer. This table comes from immunoSEQ multiplex PCR, and its TCRdb copy is limited to in-frame clones, with some not included. The table lists tens of thousands of clones, 84% of them singletons, with approximately 2.8% in the top ten. This specimen was peripheral blood, taken before any cancer treatment. These receptors all stem from a man aged 35 to 69 with stage I lung adenocarcinoma.

This sequence joins TRBV7-2 and TRBJ2-7; perhaps TRBD1 as D (6 bases). Germline V CDR1 and CDR2: SGHTA, FQGNSA. The V end was cut by 6 bases, the J end by 5 bases, with 14 bases between. The CDR3 is 13 amino acids. The CDR3 reads CASSSRTGNEQYF. DNA for the CDR3: TGTGCCAGCAGTTCCCGCACAGGGAACGAGCAGTACTTC.

The chain employs TRBV30 and TRBJ1-5, with D possibly matching TRBD1 (5 bases). This CDR3 has 14 amino acids. Germline V gives CDR1 GTSNPN, CDR2 SVGIG (reference sequence). V lost 1 base, J lost 4 bases, and 11 bases lay in between. The CDR3 is CAWSAGDKNQPQHF. In DNA form, the CDR3 reads TGTGCCTGGAGTGCGGGGGATAAAAATCAGCCCCAGCATTTT.

The genes are TRBV9 and TRBJ2-1, with D possibly TRBD2 on 5 matching bases. This CDR3 has 19 residues. Per the germline V gene, CDR1 is SGDLS and CDR2 is YYNGEE. V lost 0 bases to trimming and J lost 0 bases, with 19 bases between them. CDR3 sequence (DNA): TGTGCCAGCAGCGTAGGTACTAGTGTGAGACTAAGCTCCTACAATGAGCAGTTCTTC. It is translated as CASSVGTSVRLSSYNEQFF.

This chain connects TRBV18 to TRBJ2-1, with D tentatively TRBD1 (5 bases). This CDR3 has 16 residues. V lost 2 bases and J 0 bases, leaving 11 bases between the germline ends. CDR1 and CDR2 from the germline V gene are KGHSH and LQKENI. CDR3 protein: CASSPGAPSSYNEQFF. The CDR3 nucleotides are TGTGCCAGCTCACCAGGGGCACCGAGCTCCTACAATGAGCAGTTCTTC.

The V call is TRBV5-1, the J call TRBJ2-3, with TRBD1 identical over 7 bases. The CDR3 has 15 amino acids. From germline, CDR1 is SGHRS and CDR2 YFSETQ. V was pared by 0 bases and J by 2 bases, with 3 bases of the junction left unmatched. CDR3 in amino acids: CASSLATGDTDTQYF. As DNA, the CDR3 is TGCGCCAGCAGCTTGGCAACAGGGGACACAGATACGCAGTATTTT.

The chain links TRBV19 to TRBJ2-7; 8 bases fit TRBD1. Germline CDR1 reads LNHDA; CDR2 reads SQIVND (reference sequence). The CDR3 extends over 14 amino acids. With V trimmed by 6 bases and J by 4 bases, 8 bases remained unmatched. CDR3 sequence: CASSLTGDRYEQYF. The CDR3 DNA reads TGTGCCAGTAGCCTGACAGGGGATCGTTACGAGCAGTACTTC.

This chain links TRBV7-6 with TRBJ2-7, with TRBD2 matching 10 bases. This CDR3 contains 15 residues. J was trimmed by 4 bases and V by 1 base; bases with no gene match: 4. Looked up from germline, CDR1 is SGHVS and CDR2 is FNYEAQ. CDR3 sequence reads: CASSLEPTSGYEQYF. In nucleotides, the CDR3 is TGTGCCAGCAGCTTAGAACCGACTAGCGGGTACGAGCAGTACTTC.

The chain couples TRBV6-5 to TRBJ2-2; 9 bases are shared with TRBD2. Per the germline V gene, CDR1 is MNHEY and CDR2 is SVGAGI. This CDR3 is built from 15 residues. V lost 2 bases and J lost 5; bases outside the gene matches: 3. The CDR3 region has the DNA TGTGCCAGCAGTTACGGAGCGGGGGGAACCGGGGAGCTGTTTTTT. It yields the protein CASSYGAGGTGELFF.

This chain links TRBV7-3 with TRBJ1-1, with a possible D match to TRBD1 (5 bases). Germline V lookup: CDR1 SGHTA, CDR2 FQGTGA. V was trimmed by 0 bases and J by 1 base, leaving 12 bases between them. The CDR3 is 16 residues long. CDR3 DNA: TGTGCCAGCAGCTTAACTGCGGGGGGGTCGAACACTGAAGCTTTCTTT. The encoded protein is CASSLTAGGSNTEAFF.

The sample holds a few counts of this clone. V is TRBV2 and J is TRBJ1-2; D gene unclear. CDR3 size: 9 residues. Germline V CDR1 and CDR2: SNHLY, FYNNEI. Deletions cut 8 bases from V and 8 bases from J, with 6 bases between. The CDR3 spells CASAVGYTF. The DNA of the CDR3 is TGTGCCAGCGCCGTAGGCTACACCTTC.

The CDR3 here is CASRVIGPSSYEQYF. The DNA for the CDR3 is TGTGCCAGCAGGGTAATAGGGCCTAGCTCCTACGAGCAGTACTTC. The chain combines TRBV28 with TRBJ2-7; D ambiguous. From germline, CDR1 is MDHEN and CDR2 SYDVKM. The length of the CDR3 is 15 residues. Trimming removed 6 bases at V and 0 bases at J, with 15 bases between.

The chain joins TRBV5-1 to TRBJ2-7; 9 bases line up with TRBD1. Looked up from germline, CDR1 is SGHRS and CDR2 is YFSETQ. The CDR3 is 16 residues long. V shed 4 bases, J shed 0 bases, and the junction held 8 bases outside the gene matches. The CDR3 loop reads CASSLGMTGGSYEQYF. CDR3 DNA sequence: TGCGCCAGCAGCCTGGGAATGACAGGGGGCTCCTACGAGCAGTACTTC.

The genes are TRBV6-5 and TRBJ2-3; D not certain. In germline, CDR1 is MNHEY, CDR2 SVGAGI. There are 15 residues in the CDR3. The germline V and J ends were trimmed by 2 bases and 4 bases, with 13 bases remaining between them. The CDR3 reads CASSYGVAQSDTQYF. CDR3 coding DNA: TGTGCCAGCAGTTACGGGGTAGCTCAATCAGATACGCAGTATTTT.

This clone was detected only a few times. V gene TRBV18 combines with J gene TRBJ1-5; the D is unclear. Trimming pared 4 bases from V and 3 bases from J, leaving 16 bases between. Germline lookup yields CDR1 KGHSH and CDR2 LQKENI. The CDR3 is made up of 16 amino acids. In nucleotides, the CDR3 is TGTGCCAGCTCACGAAAGGCAGCCGGGTCCAATCAGCCCCAGCATTTT. Encoded protein: CASSRKAAGSNQPQHF.

This rearrangement joins TRBV7-6 to TRBJ2-7; D not resolved. V lost 2 bases and J lost 4, with 9 bases in between. CDR3 length equals 13 residues. The germline V gene has CDR1 SGHVS and CDR2 FNYEAQ. The CDR3 DNA reads TGTGCCAGCAGCTTACAGGACGGATACGAGCAGTACTTC. Its protein product is CASSLQDGYEQYF.

The V call is TRBV6-7, the J call TRBJ2-1, with 7 bases that match TRBD2. TRBV6-7 is an ORF, with its function uncertain. V shed 1 base and J 4 bases; nucleotides not matched to a gene: 7. The CDR3 covers 16 residues. CDR3 nucleotide sequence: TGTGCCAGCAGTTACTGCGCGGGAGAGGGATACAATGAGCAGTTCTTC. Amino acids: CASSYCAGEGYNEQFF.

This sequence joins TRBV7-2 and TRBJ1-3; D remains ambiguous. CDR1 is SGHTA, CDR2 FQGNSA, per germline. The CDR3 has 13 residues. V was shortened by 5 bases and J by 9 bases, with 14 bases between the two germline ends. Here the CDR3 DNA reads TGTGCCAGCAGCGCGAGCTCGTTTGGCACCATATATTTT. This codes for CASSASSFGTIYF. The full variable domain, in which reference TRBV7-2 and TRBJ1-3 provide the parts outside the CDR3, is GAGVSQSPSNKVTEKGKDVELRCDPISGHTALYWYRQSLGQGLEFLIYFQGNSAPDKSGLPSDRFSAERTGGSVSTLTIQRTQQEDSAVYLCASSASSFGTIYFGEGSWLTVV.

This clone was seen a few times. This sequence joins TRBV11-2 and TRBJ2-1; tentative D call: TRBD2 (5 bases). Germline V lookup: CDR1 SGHAT, CDR2 FQNNGV. V was shortened by 5 bases and J by 5 bases, with 16 bases between the two germline ends. The CDR3 has 15 residues. The CDR3: CASSLRRQRNNEQFF. The CDR3 region has the DNA TGTGCCAGCAGCCTAAGGAGGCAAAGGAACAATGAGCAGTTCTTC.

The chain uses TRBV7-9 and TRBJ2-7; D call uncertain. Per germline, CDR1 SEHNR and CDR2 FQNEAQ (reference sequence). The V and J ends lost 4 bases and 7 bases respectively, with 20 bases between them. The CDR3 sequence is 15 residues long. CDR3 in amino acids: CASSSTKGGLLEQYF. The CDR3 DNA follows: TGTGCCAGCAGCTCCACCAAAGGTGGGCTATTGGAGCAGTACTTC.

This clone showed up just once. This sequence joins TRBV5-1 and TRBJ2-2, with 7 bases that match TRBD1. The CDR3 sequence is 15 residues long. Germline V gene sequence: CDR1 SGHRS, CDR2 YFSETQ. The V and J ends lost 7 bases and 3 bases, in that order; junction bases with no gene match: 9. The CDR3, as DNA: TGCGCCAGCCGAAATCGGACAGGTCACACCGGGGAGCTGTTTTTT. Amino acid sequence: CASRNRTGHTGELFF.

The V call is TRBV4-2, the J call TRBJ2-1, with TRBD2 matching 8 bases. The CDR3 length is 15 residues. The trim removed 5 bases at V and 8 bases at J, leaving 11 bases unmatched. In germline, CDR1 is LGHNA, CDR2 YNFKEQ. The CDR3 spells CASSGNPGGPDEQFF. The CDR3 DNA reads as TGTGCCAGCAGCGGTAATCCGGGAGGGCCCGATGAGCAGTTCTTC.

The chain links TRBV6-5 to TRBJ1-6; D remains unclear. Trimming removed 7 bases at V and 9 bases at J, with 19 bases between. The CDR3 contains 15 residues. Germline V CDR1 and CDR2: MNHEY, SVGAGI. CDR3 residues: CASTSHGWTGSPLHF. The CDR3 DNA sequence: TGTGCCAGCACCAGCCATGGGTGGACTGGTTCACCCCTCCACTTT.

The chain joins TRBV7-2 to TRBJ1-5, with D unclear. The CDR3 runs 13 residues. Germline V gives CDR1 SGHTA, CDR2 FQGNSA. V lost 5 bases to trimming and J lost 6 bases, with 11 bases between them. The CDR3, as DNA: TGTGCCAGCAGCCTAGTGGATCCTCAGCCCCAGCATTTT. It codes for CASSLVDPQPQHF.

V usage is TRBV11-1 and J usage is TRBJ2-7; TRBD2 might be the D (6 bases). The germline V and J ends were trimmed by 0 bases and 4 bases, with 13 bases remaining between them. Germline V gene sequence: CDR1 SGHAT, CDR2 FQDESV (reference sequence). This CDR3 has 15 residues. The CDR3 sequence: CASSLASQGGYEQYF. CDR3 DNA sequence: TGTGCCAGCAGCTTAGCGTCCCAAGGAGGGTACGAGCAGTACTTC.

The table lists this clone with a count of one. Other DNA sequences in this sample translate to the same CDR3. V gene TRBV27 combines with J gene TRBJ2-3; no clear D gene. The CDR3 covers 14 residues. Germline assignment: CDR1 MNHEY and CDR2 SMNVEV (reference sequence). Trimming left V 5 bases short and J 1 base short, with 10 bases between. The CDR3 DNA is TGTGCCAGCAGTCCCTTGACGGGCACAGATACGCAGTATTTT. Protein product: CASSPLTGTDTQYF.

The rearrangement joins TRBV7-8 to TRBJ2-1, with D unclear. Between the trimmed V and J ends, which lost 6 bases and 5 bases, there was a span of 11 bases. The CDR3 covers 13 residues. Germline V gene lookup returns CDR1 SGHVS and CDR2 FQNEAQ. The chain's CDR3 is CASSKGLHNEQFF. The CDR3, as DNA: TGTGCCAGCAGTAAGGGCTTACACAATGAGCAGTTCTTC.